This T cell receptor beta chain is from a study of regulatory T cells in long-lasting Graves disease listed by TCRdb under 2021. Turning to the overall study: Antithyroid drugs had been taken for less than 3 months by newly diagnosed Graves' disease patients. Patients with persistent Graves' disease were compared with patients with newly diagnosed Graves' disease using TCR sequencing and RNA sequencing of peripheral blood. The study was registered as a clinical trial and conducted in China. A total of roughly 35 samples underwent TCR sequencing: around 13 from persistent and roughly 20 from newly diagnosed Graves' disease patients. Findings and caveats that apply to the study as a whole: Preferential use of TRBV28, TRBJ1-2 and TRBJ2-5 was observed in persistent disease, whereas TRBV20-1 and TRBJ2-1 were favored in newly diagnosed disease. Patients with persistent disease shared more public clonotypes (around 3,000) than newly diagnosed patients did (about 1,000). Only the TCR beta chain was sequenced and analyzed. Persistent Graves' disease patients showed lower TCR Shannon entropy and fewer highly expanded clones than newly diagnosed patients, suggesting clonal expansion. Only peripheral blood was studied, because thyroid tissue, the primary lesion, was inaccessible. The authors noted that the small sample size was a limitation that may lower accuracy.

CDR1 and CDR2, per the germline V gene, are MDHEN and SYDVKM. V is clipped by 5 bases and J by 2 bases, and the sequence between their germline boundaries is 15 bases long. The CDR3 measures 15 amino acids from cysteine to phenylalanine. Only the CDR3 part of the read is kept: 45 bases, read in frame from the first base. This clonotype was observed at least ten times. It has no known antigen specificity. The record has no base qualities; no much larger clone is one base away. Library construction relied on multiplex PCR. The sample was run on an Illumina HiSeq 4000. To build TCR beta libraries, CDR3 regions were amplified by Arm-PCR using iRepertoire HTBI primers. PCR products were gel purified before sequencing. Regarding the original processing steps: Across samples, roughly 60 TRBV and roughly 15 TRBJ segments were identified and used for gene usage analysis of CDR3 amino acid clonotypes. COPE and FqMerger were used to merge the filtered high-quality paired reads into contigs. BLAST was used to align contigs to IMGT TRBV, TRBD and TRBJ reference genes, and CDR3 was defined according to IMGT. Clonotypes above 0.1% frequency were classified as highly expanded clones. Repertoire diversity was measured by Shannon entropy, and V-J evenness by the Gini coefficient. Clonotypes shared by more than one individual were considered public. The raw public data were reprocessed by TCRdb itself: fastp quality trimming at Q25, MiXCR clonotype calling, in-frame beta chains only. CDR3 protein duplicates are merged, each entry listing the most common genes and DNA. What appears here as the V and J calls and clone size reflects TCRdb's work, not the paper's. Across this sample there are hundreds of thousands of distinct CDR3 sequences, with roughly 14% seen only once. Roughly a tenth of the sample rests with the top ten.

Taken with the paper, the label for time point translates to: newly diagnosed GD, antithyroid drugs for less than 3 months. RNA was extracted from PBMCs in TRIzol for both TCR sequencing and RNA sequencing. The diagnosis of Graves' disease followed American Thyroid Association guidelines. Patients for the study were recruited at an endocrinology department in Xi'an, China. From each patient, 8 to 10 milliliters of peripheral blood was collected into an EDTA anticoagulant tube. PBMCs were isolated by Ficoll Paque Plus density gradient separation without further T cell sorting. An Agilent 2100 Bioanalyzer and agarose gel were used to check RNA quality, and a NanoDrop 2000 was used to measure RNA concentration. The same sample was also studied in work on T cells in Graves' hyperthyroidism and ophthalmopathy. Per the second study: A patient counted as having stable Graves' hyperthyroidism if no progression to ophthalmopathy occurred over 18 months of follow-up. The hyperthyroidism patients were between 18 and 65 years old and newly diagnosed, with a disease duration of less than 2 months. Patients with uncontrolled infections, other autoimmune diseases, pregnancy or lactation were excluded. Clinical symptoms, serum thyroxine and TRAb, thyroid ultrasound, and orbital computed tomography formed the basis for the diagnoses. The first round of RT-PCR for the TCR CDR3 was performed with the HTBI primer set and the Qiagen OneStep RT-PCR kit. Most expanded thyroid clonotypes (frequency above 0.001) were also detected in blood, a finding suggesting that blood repertoires may reflect thyroid immune responses. In cross-validation, a model built on a 13 V-J signature told ophthalmopathy apart from stable hyperthyroidism with approximately 90% sensitivity and roughly 81% specificity, and in testing the same model reached 80%/75%. In validation, progression to ophthalmopathy was predicted by the model with 70.59% sensitivity and around 76% specificity, a median of about 6 months before onset. TCR V-J signatures able to tell the groups apart were searched for in a discovery cohort of some 97 patients, of whom more than 40 had Graves' ophthalmopathy and 55 to 60 had stable Graves' hyperthyroidism. Prospective prediction of ophthalmopathy was tested in an independent validation cohort consisting of fewer than 20 hyperthyroidism patients and approximately 16 patients who later progressed to ophthalmopathy. The 75 to 100 discovery patients were randomly split 7:3 into training and test sets. In addition, the study compared T-cell repertoires in thyroid tissue and in blood from about six Graves' hyperthyroidism patients. After sampling, hyperthyroidism patients received methimazole starting at 30 mg daily, and ophthalmopathy patients received high-dose intravenous methylprednisolone. Libraries were constructed in a second round of multiplex PCR, after which size selection and purification were carried out. Sequencing of the libraries was done on an Illumina HiSeq2000 using paired-end 100 bp reads. Raw data were processed with SOAPnuke, discarding reads with adapters, uncalled bases, mean Phred below 15, or no exact constant-primer or identifier match. COPE v1.2.5 was used to merge the high-quality paired reads, and each unique nucleotide sequence was defined as a clonotype. Clonotypes were aligned to IMGT TRBV, TRBD and TRBJ reference segments using MiTCR v1.1. The analysis was restricted to V-J combinations with a frequency above 0.0001, which together covered 99% to 99.2% of the repertoires. A TCS score was defined as the ratio of F50 (clonal expansion) to E x V (chaos), with BLOSUM62-based TCRdist applied between CDR3 peptides within each V-J. Welch's t-statistics and random forest reduced some 510 V-J features to some 14, which were used in a naive Bayes classifier (R e1071). Sample size was not statistically predetermined, and blinding of investigators to group allocation was not performed. The paper describes TCR Vbeta CDR3 sequencing of 135 peripheral blood samples, made up of around 41 ophthalmopathy patients, around 73 hyperthyroidism patients and 17 progressor patients.

This receptor was taken from a man aged 30-40 years with Graves disease. Donor details come from another sample of the same person, matched by shared clones. Recombination connected TRBV28 to TRBJ1-2; the D gene cannot be named for sure. The sample consisted of peripheral blood mononuclear cells (PBMCs), taken at new diagnosis, from a patient treated with antithyroid drugs. The nucleotide sequence reads TGTGCCAGCAGTACCCGGCGGGTCGGGAACTATGGCTACACCTTC. Its protein product is CASSTRRVGNYGYTF.